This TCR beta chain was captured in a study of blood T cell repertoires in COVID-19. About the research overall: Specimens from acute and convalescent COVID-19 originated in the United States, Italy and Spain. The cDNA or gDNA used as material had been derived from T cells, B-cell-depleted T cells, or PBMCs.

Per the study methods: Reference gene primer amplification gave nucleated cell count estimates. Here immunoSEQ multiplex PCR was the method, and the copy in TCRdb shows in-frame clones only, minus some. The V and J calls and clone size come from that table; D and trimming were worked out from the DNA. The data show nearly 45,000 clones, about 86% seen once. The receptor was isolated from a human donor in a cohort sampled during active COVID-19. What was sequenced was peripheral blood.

The CDR3 sequence is CASRGDRGAKNIQYF. The CDR3, as DNA: TGTGCCAGCAGGGGCGACAGGGGAGCCAAAAACATTCAGTACTTC. V usage is TRBV28 and J usage is TRBJ2-4, with 8 nucleotides matching TRBD1. The V gene's germline CDR1 is MDHEN and CDR2 SYDVKM. The CDR3 has 15 residues. The V gene end was trimmed by 6 bases and the J gene end by 0 bases; junction bases not matched to a gene: 4.